One and the same sample provided the 10 T cell receptor delta chains below, sequenced in a study of Vδ1+ human thymocytes. Study results and caveats: In the thymus, TRG and TRD repertoires looked highly polyclonal with Gaussian CDR3 lengths.

RNA was extracted from the cells and then reverse transcribed. Multiplex PCR used pooled V-gene forward primers and a constant-region reverse primer to amplify CDR3s. TCRdb re-called clones from the multiplex PCR reads via CATT. Among about 27,000 delta-chain clones listed, approximately 30% were seen once. Their antigens remain unidentified. Sequencing was performed on Vdelta1+ gamma-delta thymocytes from the thymus. Subset specified: FACS-sorted CD3+ TCRalphabeta- TCRVdelta1+ TCRVdelta2- thymocytes. These receptor sequences come from a boy in the first two years of life who had congenital heart surgery.

The table lists this clone with a few counts. The gene calls are TRDV1 and TRDJ1, with 7 bases lining up with TRDD3. Trimming cost V 0 bases and J 4 bases; bases outside gene matches: 23. This CDR3 contains 21 residues. Germline assignment: CDR1 TSWWSYY and CDR2 QGS. The CDR3 is CALGELLALRAWGVFGDKLIF. The DNA of the CDR3 is TGTGCTCTTGGGGAACTGTTGGCACTACGTGCCTGGGGGGTGTTTGGCGATAAACTCATCTTT.

Details on this clone: A read error may explain this, as a much larger clone is one base away. Other DNA sequences from this sample encode an identical CDR3 as well. The chain couples TRDV1 to TRDJ1; 11 bases match TRDD3. The CDR3 is 21 residues long. Germline V gives CDR1 TSWWSYY, CDR2 QGS. The CDR3 reads CALAEPPFLLAVGDTRDKLIF. CDR3 DNA: TGTGCGCTTGCCGAACCCCCATTCCTACTTGCGGTGGGGGATACGCGGGATAAACTCATCTTT.

This clone has more than one count but fewer than ten. The chain employs TRDV1 and TRDJ1; TRDD3 aligns across 13 bases. The CDR3 is 18 amino acids. Germline CDR1 reads TSWWSYY; CDR2 reads QGS. V trimming: 2 bases; J trimming: 9 bases; junction bases outside the gene matches: 15. CDR3 nucleotides: TGTGCTCTTGGGGAAGCCCGCCGACTGGGGGATACGGGGCAGGAACTCATCTTT. Its protein is CALGEARRLGDTGQELIF.

To note about this clone: A read error may be the cause here, since a much bigger clone is one base away. Different DNA sequences within this sample yield the same CDR3. The rearrangement joins TRDV1 to TRDJ1; 10 nucleotides align to TRDD3. The CDR3 is 24 residues long. Per the germline V gene, CDR1 is TSWWSYY and CDR2 is QGS. CDR3 DNA: TGCGCTCTTGGGGAACCTTCCTTTATACTGGGGGATCGAACCGCCCTTGCAAACACCGATAAACTCATCTTT. Translation: CALGEPSFILGDRTALANTDKLIF.

This clone was counted once. A much larger clone differs by one base, so this may be a read error. The same CDR3 arises from other DNA sequences in this sample as well. The chain couples TRDV1 to TRDJ1; 10 bases are shared with TRDD3. The CDR3 extends over 17 amino acids. Germline assignment: CDR1 TSWWSYY and CDR2 QGS. The CDR3 sequence: CALGELGPGGYADRLIF. The CDR3 nucleotides are TGTGCTCTTGGGGAACTAGGGCCCGGGGGATACGCCGATAGACTCATCTTT.

A word on this clone: A read error may be the cause here, since a much bigger clone is one base away. Other DNA sequences of this sample code for an identical CDR3. The chain links TRDV1 to TRDJ1, with D possibly being TRDD2 or TRDD3 (6 bases each). Germline values: CDR1 TSWWSYY, CDR2 QGS. This CDR3 contains 22 residues. V shed 2 bases and J shed 4 bases, with 35 bases lying between them. CDR3 residues: CALGEGPPSPGYWETPIDKLIF. For the CDR3, the DNA is TGTGCTCTTGGGGAAGGCCCCCCTTCCCCCGGGTACTGGGAGACACCTATCGATAAACTCATCTTT.

The chain is built from TRDV1 and TRDJ1, with TRDD2 identical over 9 bases. CDR3 length: 19 amino acids. Trimming took 3 bases from V and 11 from J; bases not matched to a gene: 25. Germline assignment: CDR1 TSWWSYY and CDR2 QGS. CDR3 residues: CALGEPSYLLSPPRVMLIF. The CDR3 DNA reads TGTGCTCTTGGGGAGCCTTCCTACCTACTAAGCCCGCCACGGGTAATGCTCATCTTT.

Comments on this clone: Mismatch with germline at one junction end may stem from a read error. The chain has TRDV1 and TRDJ1, with D maybe TRDD2 (6 bases). The CDR3 is made up of 18 amino acids. CDR1 is TSWWSYY, CDR2 QGS, per germline. CDR3 sequence: CALGERGPSLENTGKLIF. The CDR3 region has the DNA TGTGCTCTTGGGGAACGGGGGCCTTCCCTGGAAAACACCGGTAAACTCATCTTT.

This clone showed up just once. The chain links TRDV1 to TRDJ1, with TRDD3 identical over 7 bases. Germline trimming cut 1 base from V and 0 bases from J; bases unmatched to any gene: 29. This CDR3 comprises 24 residues. The germline V gene has CDR1 TSWWSYY and CDR2 QGS. CDR3 in amino acids: CALGERSMATVRVLGVPYTDKLIF. DNA of the CDR3: TGTGCTCTTGGGGAACGGTCCATGGCCACAGTAAGGGTCCTGGGGGTTCCTTACACCGATAAACTCATCTTT.

The V call is TRDV1, the J call TRDJ1; 7 bases line up with TRDD3. V was clipped by 2 bases and J by 3 bases; unmatched bases: 12. The CDR3 runs to 17 residues. Germline V gives CDR1 TSWWSYY, CDR2 QGS. The CDR3 DNA sequence: TGTGCTCTTGGGGAATTGAACTGGGGCCGTGTTTCCGATAAACTCATCTTT. Amino acids: CALGELNWGRVSDKLIF.